The rows below give T cell receptor beta chains drawn from one sample of a study of OX40 agonist ivuxolimab in advanced cancers. The method was immunoSEQ multiplex PCR; TCRdb's version includes in-frame clones alone and lacks a portion of them. Among approximately 79,000 clones, about 90% were seen once, and the ten largest hold about 0.5%. Sequenced here: CD4+ or CD8+ T cells sorted from blood, sampled in a trial of the OX40 agonist ivuxolimab. The receptors stem from an adult with an advanced solid tumor such as melanoma, head and neck, liver or kidney cancer. CDR3s include the opening cysteine and the closing phenylalanine or tryptophan. The D gene is left open where the match is weak. Only some rows state a clone size, as once, few, many or a class for expanded clones.

NA NA TRBJ1-1 TRBV19 TGTGCCAGTAGTCTGAGGACAGAGACCACTGAAGCTTTCTTT CASSLRTETTEAFF
NA once TRBJ1-1 TRBV28 TGTGCCACCGTAAGAGGAAGCCTCATTGAAGCTTTCTTT CATVRGSLIEAFF
NA few TRBJ2-1 TRBV15 TGTGCCACCAGCAGAGGGGGCACGAAGGTGAATGAGCAGTTCTTC CATSRGGTKVNEQFF
NA NA TRBJ1-2 TRBV28 TGTGCCAGCAGTTTATCACTCGGCTACACCTTC CASSLSLGYTF
NA NA TRBJ2-6 TRBV6-6 TGTGCCAGCAGTTACATAAGGCCTGGGGCCAACGTCCTGACTTTC CASSYIRPGANVLTF
NA NA TRBJ2-3 TRBV27 TGTGCCAGCAGTCCAGACAGGATCACAGATACGCAGTATTTT CASSPDRITDTQYF
NA NA TRBJ2-1 TRBV5-1 TGCGCCAGCACCGACGGTGGTCTCTACAATGAGCAGTTCTTC CASTDGGLYNEQFF
NA NA TRBJ1-2 TRBV13 TGTGCCAGCAGCTTAGTGGGCAGGACTAACTATGGCTACACCTTC CASSLVGRTNYGYTF
NA NA TRBJ1-6 TRBV30 TGTGCCTGGAGTAACGAACCCCCCTCCTATAATTCACCCCTCCACTTT CAWSNEPPSYNSPLHF
NA NA TRBJ1-3 TRBV7-6 TGTGCCAGCAGCCTGCGGACGGACTCTGGAAACACCATATATTTT CASSLRTDSGNTIYF
TRBD1 NA TRBJ1-6 TRBV10-2 TGCGCCAGCAGGGAGACAGGGGGCCTTAATAATTCACCCCTCCACTTT CASRETGGLNNSPLHF
TRBD1 NA TRBJ1-3 TRBV30 TGTGCCTGTCCGGGACAGGGGGCTGGAAACACCATATATTTT CACPGQGAGNTIYF
NA NA TRBJ2-7 TRBV6-1 TGTGCCAGCAGTGAAGCGTTGGGGGTAGCTTCAACCTACGAGCAGTACTTC CASSEALGVASTYEQYF
TRBD1 NA TRBJ1-3 TRBV5-1 TGCGCCAGCAGCTTGACAGGGGGGGACTCTGGAAACACCATATATTTT CASSLTGGDSGNTIYF
NA once TRBJ1-5 TRBV7-2 TGTGCCAGCAGCTTAATAGGGGGTAATCAGCCCCAGCATTTT CASSLIGGNQPQHF
NA NA TRBJ2-3 TRBV29-1 TGCAGCGTTATGGACAGGGAGGGGAGAGGAGATACGCAGTATTTT CSVMDREGRGDTQYF